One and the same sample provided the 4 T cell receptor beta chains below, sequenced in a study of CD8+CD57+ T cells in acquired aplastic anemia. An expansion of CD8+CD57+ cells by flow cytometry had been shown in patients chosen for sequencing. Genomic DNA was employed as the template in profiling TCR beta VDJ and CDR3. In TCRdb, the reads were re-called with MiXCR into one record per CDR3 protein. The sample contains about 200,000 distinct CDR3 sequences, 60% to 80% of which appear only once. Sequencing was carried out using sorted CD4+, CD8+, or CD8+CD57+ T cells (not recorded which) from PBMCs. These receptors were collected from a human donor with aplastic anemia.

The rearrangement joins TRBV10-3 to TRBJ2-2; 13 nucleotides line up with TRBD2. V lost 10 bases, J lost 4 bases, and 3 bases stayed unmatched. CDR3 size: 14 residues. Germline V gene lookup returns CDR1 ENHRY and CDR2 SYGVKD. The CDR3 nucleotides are TGTGCCAGCAGGACTAGCGGGGGCACCGGGGAGCTGTTTTTT. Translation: CASRTSGGTGELFF.

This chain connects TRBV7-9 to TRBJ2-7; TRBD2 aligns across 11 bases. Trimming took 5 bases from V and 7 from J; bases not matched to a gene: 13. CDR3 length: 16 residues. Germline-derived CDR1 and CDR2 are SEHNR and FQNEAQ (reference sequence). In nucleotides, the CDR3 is TGTGCCAGCAGCCCTCTAGCGGGAGGAAAATATCGGGAGCAGTACTTC. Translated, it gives CASSPLAGGKYREQYF.

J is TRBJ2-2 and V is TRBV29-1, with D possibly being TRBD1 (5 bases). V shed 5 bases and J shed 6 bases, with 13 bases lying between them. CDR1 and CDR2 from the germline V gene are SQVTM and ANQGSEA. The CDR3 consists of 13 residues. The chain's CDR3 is CSVNRVGAGELFF. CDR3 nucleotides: TGCAGCGTTAATCGAGTAGGGGCCGGGGAGCTGTTTTTT.

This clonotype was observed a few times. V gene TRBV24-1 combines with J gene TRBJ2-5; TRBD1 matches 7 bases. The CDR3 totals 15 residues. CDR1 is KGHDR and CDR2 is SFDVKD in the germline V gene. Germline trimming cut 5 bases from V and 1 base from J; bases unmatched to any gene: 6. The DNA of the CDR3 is TGTGCCACCAGTGCGGGGACAGACATCCAAGAGACCCAGTACTTC. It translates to CATSAGTDIQETQYF.